The TCR beta chain described here comes from a study of blood T cell repertoires in COVID-19. At the level of the study: Sources were T cells, B-cell-depleted T cells, or PBMCs; the material itself was cDNA or gDNA.

Germline values: CDR1 SGHTA, CDR2 FQGNSA. CDR3 length: 16 residues. The V gene lost 5 bases and the J gene lost 5 bases, with 19 bases spanning the gap. Participants were aged 18 to 89 years from 24 US areas. Participant-given clinical history determined each cohort assignment. In the original workflow: How many nucleated cells were present was estimated from reference gene primer amplification. The data were produced by immunoSEQ multiplex PCR, yet TCRdb's version contains in-frame clones alone and is incomplete. V, J and clone size are taken as reported in that table, and D and trimming were inferred from the DNA itself. The data contain approximately 280,000 clones, around 88% of them singletons.

The source is a woman aged 35 to 49 who had recovered from COVID-19. The chain uses TRBV7-2 and TRBJ2-1; D is possibly TRBD2 (6 bases). Sequenced material: PBMCs or T cells enriched from blood (not recorded which). This CDR3 reads CASSRHGARGHNEQFF. CDR3 sequence (DNA): TGTGCCAGCAGCCGGCACGGGGCGCGGGGTCACAATGAGCAGTTCTTC.